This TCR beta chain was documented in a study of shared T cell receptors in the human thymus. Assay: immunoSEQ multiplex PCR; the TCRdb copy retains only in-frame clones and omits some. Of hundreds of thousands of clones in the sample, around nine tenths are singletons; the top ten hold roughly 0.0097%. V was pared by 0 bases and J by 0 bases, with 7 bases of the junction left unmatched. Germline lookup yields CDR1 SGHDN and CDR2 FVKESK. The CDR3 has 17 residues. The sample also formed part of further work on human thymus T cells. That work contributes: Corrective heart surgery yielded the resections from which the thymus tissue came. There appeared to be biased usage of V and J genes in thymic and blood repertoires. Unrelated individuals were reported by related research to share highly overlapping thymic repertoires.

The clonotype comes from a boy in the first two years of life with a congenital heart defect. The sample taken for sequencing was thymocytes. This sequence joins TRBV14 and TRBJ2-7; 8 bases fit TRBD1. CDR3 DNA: TGTGCCAGCAGCCAAGATCCGCGGACAGGGCGCTCCTACGAGCAGTACTTC. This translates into CASSQDPRTGRSYEQYF.